Listed here are 15 T cell receptor beta chains from one sample, sequenced in a study of cytomegalovirus exposure and HLA in healthy donors. PCR used 60 Vbeta primers and 13 Jbeta primers. Assay: immunoSEQ multiplex PCR; the TCRdb copy retains only in-frame clones and omits some. The data show 100,000 to 150,000 clones, with approximately 80% seen just once and approximately 8.4% held by the top ten. Sequenced material: PBMCs. These receptors were obtained from a young man in good health and CMV-seropositive.

The rearrangement joins TRBV5-1 to TRBJ2-1, with D tentatively TRBD1 (5 bases). V was trimmed by 0 bases and J by 14 bases, leaving 15 bases between them. Germline V CDR1 and CDR2: SGHRS, YFSETQ. This CDR3 region has 13 residues. Here the CDR3 DNA reads TGCGCCAGCAGCTTGGAGGCAGGGCAGTTGAAGTTCTTC. Encoded protein: CASSLEAGQLKFF.

This clone was detected only once. The gene calls are TRBV5-1 and TRBJ2-1; D uncertain. The CDR3 contains 12 residues. Germline CDR1 is SGHRS and CDR2 is YFSETQ. Trimming pared 2 bases from V and 8 bases from J, leaving 8 bases between. As DNA, the CDR3 is TGCGCCAGCAGCTTAGCCCCGGATGAGCAGTTCTTC. Protein: CASSLAPDEQFF.

This chain joins TRBV6-1 and TRBJ1-2, with 11 bases identical to TRBD1. The germline gives CDR1 MNHNS, CDR2 SASEGT. V lost 7 bases to trimming and J lost 8 bases; unmatched junction nucleotides: 12. The CDR3 runs 15 residues. The CDR3 nucleotides read TGTGCCAGCATATCTCCCGGGACAGGGGGAGACGGCTACACCTTC. Translating gives CASISPGTGGDGYTF.

The rearrangement links TRBV7-2 to TRBJ1-1; 7 bases are shared with TRBD1. CDR3 length: 15 amino acids. V dropped 5 bases and J dropped 0; count of bases not matched to a gene: 6. The germline V gene has CDR1 SGHTA and CDR2 FQGNSA. The CDR3 is CASSGTGTVNTEAFF. DNA for the CDR3: TGTGCCAGCAGCGGAACCGGGACAGTGAACACTGAAGCTTTCTTT.

The chain recombines TRBV5-1 with TRBJ1-2, with 10 bases identical to TRBD1. The ends lost 0 bases at V and 6 bases at J; junction bases unmatched: 5. Germline V gives CDR1 SGHRS, CDR2 YFSETQ. This CDR3 comprises 15 residues. The CDR3: CASSLGQGALDGYTF. The DNA of the CDR3 is TGCGCCAGCAGCTTGGGACAGGGGGCATTAGATGGCTACACCTTC. The complete variable domain, with remaining parts taken from reference TRBV5-1 and TRBJ1-2, reads KAGVTQTPRYLIKTRGQQVTLSCSPISGHRSVSWYQQTPGQGLQFLFEYFSETQRNKGNFPGRFSGRQFSNSRSEMNVSTLELGDSALYLCASSLGQGALDGYTFGSGTRLTVV.

The rearrangement uses TRBV5-1 and TRBJ2-7, with D hard to call. The CDR3 spans 15 residues. V lost 4 bases and J lost 0, with 14 bases in between. CDR1 is SGHRS and CDR2 is YFSETQ in the germline V gene. This chain's CDR3 is CASSLDSEYSYEQYF. The CDR3 DNA follows: TGCGCCAGCAGCCTGGATTCAGAATACTCCTACGAGCAGTACTTC.

This clone was counted between two and nine times. One end of the junction does not line up with germline, which may come from a read error. The chain employs TRBV27 and TRBJ2-5; possible D gene TRBD1, 6 bases. CDR1 is MNHEY, CDR2 SMNVEV, per germline (reference sequence). The CDR3 consists of 15 residues. The CDR3 nucleotides are TGTGCCAGCCGTTTCATACAGGGAAGGGGAGAGACCCAGTACTTC. It yields the protein CASRFIQGRGETQYF.

The J gene is TRBJ1-1, the V gene TRBV6-1, with D possibly being TRBD1 (5 bases). From germline, CDR1 is MNHNS and CDR2 SASEGT. The CDR3 totals 15 residues. The ends were cut back, 3 bases at V and 4 bases at J, with 15 bases in the middle. The CDR3 is CASSEFTGSGTEAFF. CDR3 nucleotide sequence: TGTGCCAGCAGTGAGTTTACAGGATCGGGCACTGAAGCTTTCTTT.

The V and J genes are TRBV6-6 and TRBJ1-6; 7 nucleotides align to TRBD1. V was pared by 11 bases and J by 10 bases, with 11 bases of the junction left unmatched. CDR3 length: 13 residues. The germline gives CDR1 MNHNY, CDR2 SVGAGI (reference sequence). The CDR3 DNA reads as TGTGCCGGGACTCAGGGGGTAGGCTCACCCCTCCACTTT. It is translated as CAGTQGVGSPLHF.

The rearrangement joins TRBV4-1 to TRBJ1-2; perhaps TRBD1 as D (5 bases). The germline V and J ends were trimmed by 0 bases and 4 bases, with 12 bases remaining between them. The CDR3 has 15 residues. The germline V gene encodes CDR1 MGHRA and CDR2 YSYEKL. CDR3 residues: CASSQEGRQSYGYTF. DNA for the CDR3: TGCGCCAGCAGCCAAGAGGGTAGACAGAGCTATGGCTACACCTTC.

The V and J genes are TRBV19 and TRBJ2-1, with 8 positions matching TRBD2. CDR1 is LNHDA, CDR2 SQIVND, per germline (reference sequence). The CDR3 length is 16 residues. The V gene end was trimmed by 5 bases and the J gene end by 0 bases; junction bases not matched to a gene: 6. The CDR3 region is CASSHVSGGSYNEQFF. CDR3 DNA sequence: TGTGCCAGTAGTCATGTCAGCGGGGGCTCCTACAATGAGCAGTTCTTC.

The V and J genes are TRBV11-3 and TRBJ2-2; TRBD1 is a possible D gene (6 bases). The CDR3 spans 13 residues. V was pared by 7 bases and J by 2 bases, with 8 bases between. Per germline, CDR1 SGHNT and CDR2 YENEEA. The DNA of the CDR3 is TGTGCCAGCAAGGACAGAAACACCGGGGAGCTGTTTTTT. It specifies CASKDRNTGELFF.

The chain uses TRBV28 and TRBJ1-1; D remains ambiguous. There are 14 residues in the CDR3. Germline CDR1 and CDR2: MDHEN and SYDVKM. The germline V and J ends were trimmed by 3 bases and 4 bases, with 12 bases remaining between them. For the CDR3, the DNA is TGTGCCAGCAGTTTCCACGGGAGGGCCACTGAAGCTTTCTTT. Its translation is CASSFHGRATEAFF.

The rearrangement links TRBV2 to TRBJ1-5; no definite D call. CDR3 size: 13 residues. The germline V gene encodes CDR1 SNHLY and CDR2 FYNNEI. Trimming took 10 bases from V and 2 from J, leaving 12 bases between them. CDR3 sequence reads: CATAWGGNQPQHF. CDR3 DNA: TGTGCCACCGCATGGGGAGGCAATCAGCCCCAGCATTTT. Full variable domain (missing parts from reference TRBV2 and TRBJ1-5): EPEVTQTPSHQVTQMGQEVILRCVPISNHLYFYWYRQILGQKVEFLVSFYNNEISEKSEIFDDQFSVERPDGSNFTLKIRSTKLEDSAMYFCATAWGGNQPQHFGDGTRLSIL.

On this clone: Other DNA sequences in this sample translate to the same CDR3. The V and J genes are TRBV28 and TRBJ2-5; 7 positions match TRBD2. The CDR3 is made up of 13 amino acids. J lost 4 bases, V lost 2 bases, and 1 base had no gene match. Germline-derived CDR1 and CDR2 are MDHEN and SYDVKM. CDR3 protein: CASSLGGGETQYF. The CDR3 DNA follows: TGTGCCAGCAGTTTAGGCGGGGGAGAGACCCAGTACTTC. The whole variable domain, filled in from reference TRBV28 and TRBJ2-5, reads DVKVTQSSRYLVKRTGEKVFLECVQDMDHENMFWYRQDPGLGLRLIYFSYDVKMKEKGDIPEGYSVSREKKERFSLILESASTNQTSMYLCASSLGGGETQYFGPGTRLLVL.